This T cell receptor beta chain is drawn from a study of OX40 agonist ivuxolimab in advanced cancers. Study as a whole: Patients were dosed with the agonistic anti-OX40 (CD134) antibody ivuxolimab. Hepatocellular carcinoma, melanoma, renal cell or head and neck cancer affected the dose-escalation patients. Every 2 weeks, ivuxolimab was infused into the patients intravenously at between 0.01 and 10 mg/kg.

Produced via immunoSEQ multiplex PCR; TCRdb's table is partial and in-frame only. In the table there are around 69,000 clones, about 86% of which are singletons. V was clipped by 2 bases and J by 1 base; unmatched bases: 2. Germline V gene data show CDR1 as GTSNPN and CDR2 as SVGIG (reference sequence). The CDR3 contains 14 residues. The chain carries TRBV30 and TRBJ2-1; 7 nucleotides align to TRBD2. This clonotype was obtained from an adult with an advanced solid tumor such as melanoma, head and neck, liver or kidney cancer. The starting material was CD4+ or CD8+ T cells sorted from blood, obtained in a trial of the OX40 agonist ivuxolimab. CDR3 DNA: TGTGCCTGGAGTCGGGGGGAGTCCTACAATGAGCAGTTCTTC. Amino acids: CAWSRGESYNEQFF.